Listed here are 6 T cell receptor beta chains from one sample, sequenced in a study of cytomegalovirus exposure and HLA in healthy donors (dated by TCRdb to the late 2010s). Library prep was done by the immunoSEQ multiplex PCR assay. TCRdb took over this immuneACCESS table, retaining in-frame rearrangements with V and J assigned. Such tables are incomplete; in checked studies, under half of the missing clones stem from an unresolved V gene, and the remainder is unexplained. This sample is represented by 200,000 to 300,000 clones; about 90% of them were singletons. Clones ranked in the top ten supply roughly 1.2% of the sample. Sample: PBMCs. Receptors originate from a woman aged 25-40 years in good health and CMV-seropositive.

The CDR3 reads CASGTGGSYEQYF. The CDR3 bases are TGTGCCAGCGGAACAGGGGGCTCCTACGAGCAGTACTTC. V gene TRBV7-3 combines with J gene TRBJ2-7, with 8 bases matching TRBD1. Trimming cost V 8 bases and J 0 bases; bases outside gene matches: 3. Germline lookup yields CDR1 SGHTA and CDR2 FQGTGA. The CDR3 is made up of 13 amino acids.

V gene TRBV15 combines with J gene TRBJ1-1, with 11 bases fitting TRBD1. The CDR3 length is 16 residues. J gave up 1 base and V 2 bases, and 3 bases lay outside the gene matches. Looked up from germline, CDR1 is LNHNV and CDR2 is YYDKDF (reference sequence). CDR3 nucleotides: TGTGCCACCAGCAGAACGGACAGGGGGCGGAACACTGAAGCTTTCTTT. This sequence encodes CATSRTDRGRNTEAFF.

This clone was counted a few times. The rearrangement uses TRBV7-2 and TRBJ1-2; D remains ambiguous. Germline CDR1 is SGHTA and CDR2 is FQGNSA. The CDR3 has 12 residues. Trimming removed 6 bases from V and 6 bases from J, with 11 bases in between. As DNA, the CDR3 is TGTGCCAGCAGGACCACAGATAATGGCTACACCTTC. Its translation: CASRTTDNGYTF.

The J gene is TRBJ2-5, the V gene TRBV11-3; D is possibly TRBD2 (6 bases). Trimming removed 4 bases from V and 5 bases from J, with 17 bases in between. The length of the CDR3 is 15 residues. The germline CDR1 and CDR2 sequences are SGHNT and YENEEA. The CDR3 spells CASSSYPSERETQYF. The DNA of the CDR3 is TGTGCCAGCAGCTCATATCCTAGCGAACGGGAGACCCAGTACTTC.

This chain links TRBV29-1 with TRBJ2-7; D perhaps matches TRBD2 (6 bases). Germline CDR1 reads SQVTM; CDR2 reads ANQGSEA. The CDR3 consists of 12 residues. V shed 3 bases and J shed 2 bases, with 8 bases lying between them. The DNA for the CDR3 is TGCAGCGTTGACGGCGGGGCCTACGAGCAGTACTTC. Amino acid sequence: CSVDGGAYEQYF.

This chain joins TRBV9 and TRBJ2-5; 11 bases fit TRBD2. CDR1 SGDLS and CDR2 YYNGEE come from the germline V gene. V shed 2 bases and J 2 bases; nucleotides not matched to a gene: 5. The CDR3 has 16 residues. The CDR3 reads CASSVGGTSGQETQYF. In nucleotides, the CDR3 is TGTGCCAGCAGCGTTGGGGGGACTAGCGGACAAGAGACCCAGTACTTC. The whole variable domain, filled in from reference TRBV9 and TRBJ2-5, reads DSGVTQTPKHLITATGQRVTLRCSPRSGDLSVYWYQQSLDQGLQFLIQYYNGEERAKGNILERFSAQQFPDLHSELNLSSLELGDSALYFCASSVGGTSGQETQYFGPGTRLLVL.